The 2 T cell receptor beta chains below all came from one sample that was sequenced in a study of cytomegalovirus exposure and HLA in healthy donors (dated by TCRdb to 2016 to 2017). Libraries were made using the immunoSEQ multiplex PCR assay. A mixture of 60 forward primers for TCR Vbeta segments and 13 reverse primers for TCR Jbeta segments was used in the multiplex PCR. Held by TCRdb, this immuneACCESS table contains in-frame sequences only and omits some clones. Under half of the omission traces to an unresolved V gene where checked; the cause of the rest is unknown. A total of 70,000 to 95,000 clones appear in this sample, 62% of them only once. Of the sample, around 5.5% falls within the top ten clones. The sequencing input was PBMCs. These receptors were obtained from a woman in her 30s in good health and CMV-seropositive.

A few counts support this clone. The chain couples TRBV5-5 to TRBJ2-7; weak D call: TRBD2 (5 bases). There are 16 residues in the CDR3. Looked up from germline, CDR1 is SGHKS and CDR2 is YYEKEE (reference sequence). With 4 bases removed from V and 0 bases from J, the gap between germline ends came to 17 bases. As DNA, the CDR3 is TGTGCCAGCAGCCGCGTTGGAGGCCTAAACTCCTACGAGCAGTACTTC. Encoded protein: CASSRVGGLNSYEQYF.

This sequence joins TRBV5-1 and TRBJ2-1; 7 nucleotides match TRBD2. The germline CDR1 and CDR2 sequences are SGHRS and YFSETQ. The CDR3 loop spans 15 amino acids. V was pared by 2 bases and J by 7 bases, with 9 bases of the junction left unmatched. This CDR3 is CASSFGGVGENEQFF. The CDR3 nucleotides are TGCGCCAGCAGCTTTGGGGGGGTCGGGGAGAATGAGCAGTTCTTC.